This T cell receptor (beta chain) was found in a study of T cell changes during pregnancy in multiple sclerosis. The data were produced by immunoSEQ multiplex PCR, yet TCRdb's version contains in-frame clones alone and is incomplete. The sample lists approximately 42,000 clones, around four fifths occurring once. The receptor was derived from a female donor with multiple sclerosis, enrolled in a pregnancy study. The sample in question was CD4+ T cells from peripheral blood mononuclear cells, obtained before pregnancy.

CDR3 residues: CASSPGQISTDTQYF. The CDR3 nucleotides are TGTGCCAGCAGCCCCGGACAGATCAGCACAGATACGCAGTATTTT. V usage is TRBV7-8 and J usage is TRBJ2-3; TRBD1 is a possible D gene (6 bases). CDR3 length: 15 amino acids. CDR1 SGHVS and CDR2 FQNEAQ come from the germline V gene. Between the trimmed V and J ends, which lost 5 bases and 0 bases, there was a span of 12 bases. The full variable domain, rest sourced from reference TRBV7-8 and TRBJ2-3, is GAGVSQSPRYKVAKRGQDVALRCDPISGHVSLFWYQQALGQGPEFLTYFQNEAQLDKSGLPSDRFFAERPEGSVSTLKIQRTQQEDSAVYLCASSPGQISTDTQYFGPGTRLTVL.